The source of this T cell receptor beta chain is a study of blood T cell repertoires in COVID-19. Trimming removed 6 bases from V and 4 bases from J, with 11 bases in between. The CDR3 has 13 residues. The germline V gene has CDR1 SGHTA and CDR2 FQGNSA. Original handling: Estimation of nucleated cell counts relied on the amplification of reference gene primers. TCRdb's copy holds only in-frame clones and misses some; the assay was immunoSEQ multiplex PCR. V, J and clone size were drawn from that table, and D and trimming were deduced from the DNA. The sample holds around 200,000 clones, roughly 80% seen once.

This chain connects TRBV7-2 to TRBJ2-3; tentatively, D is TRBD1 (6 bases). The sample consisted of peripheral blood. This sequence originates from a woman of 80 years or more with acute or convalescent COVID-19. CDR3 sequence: CASSPTGSDTQYF. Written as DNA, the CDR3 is TGTGCCAGCAGTCCAACAGGGTCAGATACGCAGTATTTT.